The 6 T cell receptor beta chains given below trace back to one sample, sequenced in a study of CD8 T cells in ankylosing spondylitis. TCRdb processed the 5' RACE reads anew with MiXCR; each CDR3 protein has one entry. Of fewer than 550,000 distinct CDR3 sequences in the sample, about 5% were seen once. General study results and limits: For ankylosing spondylitis blood, a TCR beta motif of eight or nine highly homologous variants appeared characteristic.

Their antigens are not known. Sequenced material: blood, either unsorted or a sorted T cell fraction (not recorded which). These receptors all come from a male donor with ankylosing spondylitis.

This clonotype was observed many times. V gene TRBV11-2 combines with J gene TRBJ2-1; 11 bases align to TRBD2. With V trimmed by 1 base and J by 3 bases, 8 bases remained unmatched. Per germline, CDR1 SGHAT and CDR2 FQNNGV. The CDR3 length is 18 residues. CDR3: CASSLVASGRSGYNEQFF. CDR3 DNA: TGTGCCAGCAGCTTAGTGGCTAGCGGGAGGTCGGGCTACAATGAGCAGTTCTTC.

There are many counts of this clonotype. DNA of the CDR3: TGCAGTGCTCCTCGGACAGGGCTGAAGTACACTGAAGCTTTCTTT. It translates to CSAPRTGLKYTEAFF. The gene calls are TRBV20-1 and TRBJ1-1; 8 bases are shared with TRBD1. The CDR3 is made up of 15 amino acids. Looked up from germline, CDR1 is DFQATT and CDR2 is SNEGSKA (reference sequence). The ends lost 5 bases at V and 3 bases at J; junction bases unmatched: 11.

This clonotype was recorded many times. This chain joins TRBV7-8 and TRBJ1-5; the match to TRBD1 covers 11 bases. The CDR3 consists of 16 residues. Germline CDR1 SGHVS, CDR2 FQNEAQ. V trimming: 5 bases; J trimming: 5 bases; junction bases outside the gene matches: 8. In DNA form, the CDR3 reads TGTGCCAGCAGCCTATGGGACAGGGGGGTATATCAGCCCCAGCATTTT. Protein: CASSLWDRGVYQPQHF.

This clonotype occurred many times. The rearrangement links TRBV11-3 to TRBJ2-5; D remains unclear. The V and J ends lost 2 bases and 6 bases respectively, with 13 bases between them. The CDR3 extends over 14 amino acids. Germline CDR1 is SGHNT and CDR2 is YENEEA. This chain's CDR3 is CASSLRSGAKTQYF. The CDR3 DNA reads as TGTGCCAGCAGCTTACGGTCAGGCGCGAAGACCCAGTACTTC.

This clonotype was picked up a small number of times. The rearrangement joins TRBV29-1 to TRBJ1-1; TRBD1 aligns across 8 bases. CDR1 and CDR2 from the germline V gene are SQVTM and ANQGSEA. There are 13 residues in the CDR3. J gave up 2 bases and V 5 bases, and 4 bases lay outside the gene matches. The CDR3: CSVKTGANTEAFF. DNA of the CDR3: TGCAGCGTTAAGACAGGGGCCAACACTGAAGCTTTCTTT.

This clonotype has more than one count but fewer than ten. The chain employs TRBV12-5 and TRBJ1-6; a weak D match, TRBD1 (5 bases). Trimming shortened V by 0 bases and J by 8 bases, and 11 bases separated the two germline ends. CDR3 size: 15 residues. CDR1 LGHNT and CDR2 FRNRAP come from the germline V gene. CDR3 coding DNA: TGTGCTAGTGGTTTGGTACCCGGAGGGGATTCACCCCTCCACTTT. Encoded protein: CASGLVPGGDSPLHF.